Listed here are 19 T cell receptor beta chains from one sample, sequenced in a study of T cell repertoires in cytomegalovirus infection (dated by TCRdb to the late 2010s). TCRdb shows the sequencer as Illumina HiSeq 1500. TCRdb reanalyzed the raw reads on its own, using fastp at Q25 for trimming and MiXCR for clone calling, and kept in-frame beta chains. Rows with a matching CDR3 protein are joined into one entry that keeps the most common DNA and genes. For this sample there are nearly 650,000 distinct CDR3 sequences; less than 25% appear just once. The ten biggest clones cover less than 10% of the sample. The sample comprised CD8+ T cells from PBMCs. Receptors were obtained from a human donor in good health (CMV status not recorded). Some clones in this sample may be carry-over from other donors' samples.

The CDR3 nucleotides read TGCGCCAGCAGCCAAGGACTAGCGGGGGGGACAGATACGCAGTATTTT. Translation gives CASSQGLAGGTDTQYF. The V gene is TRBV4-1, the J gene TRBJ2-3; 14 bases fit TRBD2. CDR1 and CDR2 (germline): MGHRA, YSYEKL. CDR3 length equals 16 residues. Losses at the gene ends were 1 base for V and 3 bases for J; bases not matched to a gene: 0.

This clonotype has at least ten counts. CDR3 loop: CASSLPRQGTNTGELFF. The CDR3 DNA sequence: TGTGCCAGCAGCTTACCGAGACAGGGTACGAACACCGGGGAGCTGTTTTTT. The chain is built from TRBV7-8 and TRBJ2-2; 7 bases align to TRBD1. CDR1 is SGHVS, CDR2 FQNEAQ, per germline. This CDR3 spans 17 amino acids. After removal of 2 bases from V and 0 bases from J, the junction contained 6 bases not matched to a gene. Complete variable domain (other parts from reference TRBV7-8 and TRBJ2-2): GAGVSQSPRYKVAKRGQDVALRCDPISGHVSLFWYQQALGQGPEFLTYFQNEAQLDKSGLPSDRFFAERPEGSVSTLKIQRTQQEDSAVYLCASSLPRQGTNTGELFFGEGSRLTVL.

The chain recombines TRBV25-1 with TRBJ2-1; D unclear. Between the trimmed V and J ends, which lost 4 bases and 0 bases, there was a span of 10 bases. CDR3 length: 15 residues. The V gene's germline CDR1 is MGHDK and CDR2 SYGVNS. CDR3 sequence: CASSGWKSSYNEQFF. The DNA for the CDR3 is TGTGCCAGCAGTGGGTGGAAAAGCTCCTACAATGAGCAGTTCTTC.

The chain carries TRBV29-1 and TRBJ2-1; maybe TRBD1 (6 bases). V was trimmed by 1 base and J by 4 bases, leaving 17 bases between them. The CDR3 length is 16 residues. CDR1 SQVTM and CDR2 ANQGSEA come from the germline V gene. The CDR3 is CSVEGHPQGSYNEQFF. As DNA, the CDR3 is TGCAGCGTTGAAGGCCACCCACAGGGTTCTTACAATGAGCAGTTCTTC.

As DNA, the CDR3 is TGCAGCGTTGAAGTAGGTGGGGAGACCCAGTACTTC. Translation: CSVEVGGETQYF. The rearrangement links TRBV29-1 to TRBJ2-5; D is unresolved. The CDR3 runs to 12 residues. CDR1 and CDR2 from the germline V gene are SQVTM and ANQGSEA. V shed 1 base and J shed 5 bases, with 8 bases lying between them.

The chain links TRBV5-1 to TRBJ2-1, with D unclear. Deletions cut 4 bases from V and 3 bases from J, with 20 bases between. In germline, CDR1 is SGHRS, CDR2 YFSETQ. The CDR3 consists of 17 residues. This chain's CDR3 is CASSGRSLGWGYNEQFF. CDR3 sequence (DNA): TGCGCCAGCAGCGGCCGCTCTCTAGGGTGGGGCTACAATGAGCAGTTCTTC.

With respect to this clonotype: This is likely a read error, given that the CDR3 carries no conserved phenylalanine or tryptophan at its end. V and J are TRBV11-2 and TRBJ1-2; D remains unclear. The germline gives CDR1 SGHAT, CDR2 FQNNGV. This CDR3 contains 17 residues. Trimming stripped 0 bases from V and 5 bases from J, with 19 bases between. The CDR3 coding sequence is TGTGCCAGCAGCTTAGATCACAACCCCGCGAGGCGATATGGCTACACCTCC. Amino acids: CASSLDHNPARRYGYTS.

The V and J genes are TRBV6-2 or TRBV6-3 and TRBJ2-1; D not resolved. Looked up from germline, CDR1 is MNHEY and CDR2 is SVGEGT. V shed 7 bases and J shed 0 bases, with 10 bases lying between them. This CDR3 spans 14 amino acids. This CDR3 is CASNTSYSYNEQFF. The DNA for the CDR3 is TGTGCCAGCAACACAAGTTACTCCTACAATGAGCAGTTCTTC.

This clonotype was seen more than once but under ten times. This chain joins TRBV7-8 and TRBJ1-2; D ambiguous. V lost 0 bases to trimming and J lost 7 bases, with 12 bases between them. The CDR3 is 14 amino acids. The germline V gene has CDR1 SGHVS and CDR2 FQNEAQ. CDR3 amino acids: CASSLASPLAGYTF. CDR3 nucleotide sequence: TGTGCCAGCAGCTTAGCTTCACCCCTGGCTGGCTACACCTTC. The full variable domain, completed using reference TRBV7-8 and TRBJ1-2, is GAGVSQSPRYKVAKRGQDVALRCDPISGHVSLFWYQQALGQGPEFLTYFQNEAQLDKSGLPSDRFFAERPEGSVSTLKIQRTQQEDSAVYLCASSLASPLAGYTFGSGTRLTVV.

This clonotype was counted a few times. V is TRBV29-1 and J is TRBJ1-1, with D uncertain. Germline assignment: CDR1 SQVTM and CDR2 ANQGSEA. The ends were cut back, 6 bases at V and 4 bases at J, with 18 bases in the middle. This CDR3 spans 14 amino acids. CDR3 DNA: TGCAGCGTCTCCATCAGGTCGGGGTTCACTGAAGCTTTCTTT. This sequence encodes CSVSIRSGFTEAFF.

There are many counts of this clonotype. This rearrangement joins TRBV7-2 to TRBJ2-1, with D maybe TRBD1 (6 bases). The CDR3 length is 13 residues. Deletions cut 1 base from V and 10 bases from J, with 11 bases between. Germline lookup yields CDR1 SGHTA and CDR2 FQGNSA. The CDR3 protein is CASSLVGAWEQFF. The CDR3 region has the DNA TGTGCCAGCAGCTTAGTGGGGGCCTGGGAGCAGTTCTTC.

As regards this clonotype: This could be a read error, since a much larger clone is one nucleotide away. The chain carries TRBV7-3 and TRBJ2-1; D is tentatively TRBD1 or TRBD2 (5 bases each). The CDR3 sequence is 16 residues long. CDR1 SGHTA and CDR2 FQGTGA come from the germline V gene. The CDR3 here is CVSSLKGLRGWDEQFF. CDR3 nucleotides: TGTGTCAGCAGCTTAAAGGGGCTCCGGGGATGGGATGAGCAGTTCTTC.

V is TRBV27 and J is TRBJ1-2; TRBD1 is a possible D gene (6 bases). The CDR3 spans 15 residues. CDR1 is MNHEY, CDR2 SMNVEV, per germline (reference sequence). V was trimmed by 3 bases and J by 2 bases, leaving 13 bases between them. The CDR3 loop reads CASSLEGQTNYGYTF. In DNA form, the CDR3 reads TGTGCCAGCAGTTTGGAAGGACAGACAAACTATGGCTACACCTTC.

This clonotype was detected many times. The chain links TRBV7-9 to TRBJ2-7; D tentatively reads TRBD1 or TRBD2 (5 bases each). Germline V gives CDR1 SEHNR, CDR2 FQNEAQ (reference sequence). The CDR3 runs 13 residues. V was cut by 5 bases and J by 6 bases, with 14 bases left in between. CDR3 DNA sequence: TGTGCCAGCAGCCCCATAAACGGGGCCGAGCAGTACTTC. Protein sequence: CASSPINGAEQYF.

This clonotype occurred a few times. The chain employs TRBV2 and TRBJ2-1; the D gene is possibly TRBD2 (5 bases). CDR3 length: 12 residues. Germline CDR1 is SNHLY and CDR2 is FYNNEI. The ends were cut back, 6 bases at V and 2 bases at J, with 5 bases in the middle. CDR3 nucleotides: TGTGCCAGCAGGGGAGCCTACAATGAGCAGTTCTTC. Protein: CASRGAYNEQFF.

The chain links TRBV7-6 to TRBJ1-2; D is uncertain. The CDR3 contains 13 residues. Germline values: CDR1 SGHVS, CDR2 FNYEAQ. V shed 0 bases and J shed 7 bases, with 9 bases lying between them. The CDR3 DNA reads as TGTGCCAGCAGCTTAGCGCGGAAAGGTGGCTACACCTTC. Translated: CASSLARKGGYTF.

This clonotype was counted many times. The V gene is TRBV25-1, the J gene TRBJ1-2; no clear D gene. The germline V gene encodes CDR1 MGHDK and CDR2 SYGVNS. Trimming took 1 base from V and 5 from J, leaving 5 bases between them. The CDR3 has 12 residues. CDR3 coding DNA: TGTGCCAGCAGTGAATCGGGATATGGCTACACCTTC. This encodes CASSESGYGYTF.

This clonotype was observed a handful of times. The rearrangement joins TRBV25-1 to TRBJ1-1, with D perhaps TRBD1 (6 bases). V dropped 3 bases and J dropped 5 bases, with 16 bases sitting between them. This CDR3 has 15 amino acids. Germline values: CDR1 MGHDK, CDR2 SYGVNS. The CDR3 reads CASSDGGMMGTEAFF. The CDR3 nucleotides read TGTGCCAGCAGTGACGGGGGCATGATGGGGACTGAAGCTTTCTTT.

The genes are TRBV12-3 or TRBV12-4 and TRBJ1-2; D is uncertain. CDR3 length equals 12 residues. V was trimmed by 8 bases and J by 7 bases, leaving 14 bases between them. In nucleotides, the CDR3 is TGTGCCAGCTCGAAAGGGCGATTTGGCTACACCTTC. Residues: CASSKGRFGYTF.